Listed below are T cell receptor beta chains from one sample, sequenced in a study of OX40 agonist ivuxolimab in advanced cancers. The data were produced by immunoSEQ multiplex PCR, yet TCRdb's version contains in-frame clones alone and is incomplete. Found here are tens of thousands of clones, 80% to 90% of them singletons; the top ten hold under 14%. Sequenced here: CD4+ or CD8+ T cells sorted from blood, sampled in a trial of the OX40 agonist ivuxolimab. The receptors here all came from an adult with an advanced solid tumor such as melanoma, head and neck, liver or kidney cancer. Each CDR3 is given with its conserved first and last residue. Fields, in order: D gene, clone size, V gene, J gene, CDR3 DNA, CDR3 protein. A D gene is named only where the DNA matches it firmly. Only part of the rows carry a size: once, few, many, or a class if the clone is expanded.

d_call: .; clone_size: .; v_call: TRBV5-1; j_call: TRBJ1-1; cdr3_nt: TGCGCCAGCAGCCCTCTCCCCTTCGATATGAACACTGAAGCTTTCTTT; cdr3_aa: CASSPLPFDMNTEAFF
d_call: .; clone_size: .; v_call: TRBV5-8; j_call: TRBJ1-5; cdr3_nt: TGTGCCAGCAGATACGCTCCACCGAGGGCCCAGCATTTT; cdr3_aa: CASRYAPPRAQHF
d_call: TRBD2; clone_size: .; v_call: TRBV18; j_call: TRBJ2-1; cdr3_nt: TGTGCCAGCTCACCACCGACGGGGGGGCGTCGGAATGAGCAGTTCTTC; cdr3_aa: CASSPPTGGRRNEQFF
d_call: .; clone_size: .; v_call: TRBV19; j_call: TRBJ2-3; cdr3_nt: TGTGCCAGTAGTAGAGGCTCCGTTAGCACAGATACGCAGTATTTT; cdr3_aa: CASSRGSVSTDTQYF
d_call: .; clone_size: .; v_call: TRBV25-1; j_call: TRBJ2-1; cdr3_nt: TGTGCCAGCAGTAAACGGGACTTTTACAATGAGCAGTTCTTC; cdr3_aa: CASSKRDFYNEQFF
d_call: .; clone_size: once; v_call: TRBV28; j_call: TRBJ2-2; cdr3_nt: TGTGCCAGCAGTTTTTCAGGGGTCGCGAACACCGGGGAGCTGTTTTTT; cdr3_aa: CASSFSGVANTGELFF
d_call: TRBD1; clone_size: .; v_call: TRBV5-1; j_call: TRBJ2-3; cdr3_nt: TGCGCCAGCAGCGTGGGGACAGCTAGCACAGATACGCAGTATTTT; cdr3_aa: CASSVGTASTDTQYF
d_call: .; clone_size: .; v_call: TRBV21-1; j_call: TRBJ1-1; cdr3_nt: TGTGCCAGCAGCAAATGGGAGACAGGAGCGGGCACTGAAGCTTTCTTT; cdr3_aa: CASSKWETGAGTEAFF
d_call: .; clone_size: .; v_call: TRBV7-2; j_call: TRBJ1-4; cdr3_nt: TGTGCCAGCAGCCTCGGGCATAGAAGAGGACTGTTTTTT; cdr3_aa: CASSLGHRRGLFF
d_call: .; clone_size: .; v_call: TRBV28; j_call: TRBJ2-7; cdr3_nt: TGTGCCAGCCGACCATACCCCGGGTACGAGCAGTACTTC; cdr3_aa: CASRPYPGYEQYF
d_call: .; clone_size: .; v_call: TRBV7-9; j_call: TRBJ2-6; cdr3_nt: TGTGCCAGCAGCTTCCTAGCCCCTGGGGCCAACGTCCTGACTTTC; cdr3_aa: CASSFLAPGANVLTF
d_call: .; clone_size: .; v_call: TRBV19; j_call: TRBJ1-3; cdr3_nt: TGTGCCAGTAGTCGTCTCTTCTCTGGAAACACCATATATTTT; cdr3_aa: CASSRLFSGNTIYF
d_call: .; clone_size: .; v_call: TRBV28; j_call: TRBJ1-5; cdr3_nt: TGTGCCAGCAGCCGGGGGGGTTTCAATCAGCCCCAGCATTTT; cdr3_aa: CASSRGGFNQPQHF
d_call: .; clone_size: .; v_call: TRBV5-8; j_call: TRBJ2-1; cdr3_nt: TGTGCCAGCAGCTTGGGGACTCTCGCTCGTTCCAATGAGCAGTTCTTC; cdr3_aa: CASSLGTLARSNEQFF
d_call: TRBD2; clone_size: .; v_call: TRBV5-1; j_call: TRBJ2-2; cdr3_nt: TGCGCCAGCAGCGGACTAGCGGGAGAGAAGCTGTTTTTT; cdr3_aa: CASSGLAGEKLFF
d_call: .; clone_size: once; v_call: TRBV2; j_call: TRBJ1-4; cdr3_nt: TGTGCCAGCAGTGACACGGGAACCGAAGAAAAACTGTTTTTT; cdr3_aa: CASSDTGTEEKLFF
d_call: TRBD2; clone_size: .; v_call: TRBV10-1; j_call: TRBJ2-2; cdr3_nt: TGCGCCAGCAGTGAAGTCGGGACTAGGAGGACCGGGGAGCTGTTTTTT; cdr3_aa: CASSEVGTRRTGELFF
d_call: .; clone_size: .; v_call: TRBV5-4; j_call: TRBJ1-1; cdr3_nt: TGTGCCAGCAGCCTCACGGGGAGGGGAGGGAACACTGAAGCTTTCTTT; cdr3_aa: CASSLTGRGGNTEAFF
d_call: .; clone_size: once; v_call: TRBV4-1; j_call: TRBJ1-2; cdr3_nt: TGCGCCAGCAGTCCAAGGGGCCCCTATGGCTACACCTTC; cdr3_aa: CASSPRGPYGYTF
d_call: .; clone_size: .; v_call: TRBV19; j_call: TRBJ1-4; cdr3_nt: TGTGCCAGTAGTATAGAGGCTGAAAAACTGTTTTTT; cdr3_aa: CASSIEAEKLFF
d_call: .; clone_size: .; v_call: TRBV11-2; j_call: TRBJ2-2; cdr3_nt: TGTGCCAGCAGCTTAGAAGCAGTTGACACCGGGGAGCTGTTTTTT; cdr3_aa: CASSLEAVDTGELFF
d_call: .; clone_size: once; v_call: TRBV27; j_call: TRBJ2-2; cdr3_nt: TGTGCCAGCAGTCCGACCGGGTACGACACCGGGGAGCTGTTTTTT; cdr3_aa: CASSPTGYDTGELFF
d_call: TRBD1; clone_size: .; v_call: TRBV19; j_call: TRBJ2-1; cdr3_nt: TGTGCCAGTAGAGGCAGGGGGTACAATGAGCAGTTCTTC; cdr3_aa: CASRGRGYNEQFF
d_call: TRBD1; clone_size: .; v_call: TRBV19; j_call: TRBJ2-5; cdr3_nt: TGTGCCAGTAGTAGGGGGGACAGGGGTACGGAGACCCAGTACTTC; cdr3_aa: CASSRGDRGTETQYF
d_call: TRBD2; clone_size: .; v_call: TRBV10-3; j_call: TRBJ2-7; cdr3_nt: TGTGCCATCAGGGAGACTAGCGGGGCAGGCGAGCAGTACTTC; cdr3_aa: CAIRETSGAGEQYF
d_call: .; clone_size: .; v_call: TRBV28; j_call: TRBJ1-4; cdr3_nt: TGTGCCAGCAGTCGAGACCTAAATGAAAAACTGTTTTTT; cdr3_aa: CASSRDLNEKLFF
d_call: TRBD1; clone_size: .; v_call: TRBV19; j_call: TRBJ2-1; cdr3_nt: TGTGCCAGTAGTATTACCGGGACAGGGCCCGACAATGAGCAGTTCTTC; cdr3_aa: CASSITGTGPDNEQFF
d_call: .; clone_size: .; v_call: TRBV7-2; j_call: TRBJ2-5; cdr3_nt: TGTGCCAGCAGCCGCGCGGGGCTCCAAGAGACCCAGTACTTC; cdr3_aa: CASSRAGLQETQYF
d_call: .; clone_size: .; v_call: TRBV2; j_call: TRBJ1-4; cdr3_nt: TGTGCGATCAAGGGGGTCAATGAAAAACTGTTTTTT; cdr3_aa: CAIKGVNEKLFF
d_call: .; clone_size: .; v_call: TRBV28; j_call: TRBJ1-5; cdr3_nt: TGTGCCAGCAGCCGGATGGGGGGCAATCAGCCCCAGCATTTT; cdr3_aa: CASSRMGGNQPQHF
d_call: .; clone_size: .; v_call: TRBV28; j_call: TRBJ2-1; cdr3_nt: TGTGCCAGCAGTTTACGGGGGAACTACAATGAGCAGTTCTTC; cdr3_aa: CASSLRGNYNEQFF
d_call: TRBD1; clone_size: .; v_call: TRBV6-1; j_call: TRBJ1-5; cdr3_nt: TGTGCCAGCAGCCCGATGACAGGGTCAGGCCAGCCCCAGCATTTT; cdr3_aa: CASSPMTGSGQPQHF
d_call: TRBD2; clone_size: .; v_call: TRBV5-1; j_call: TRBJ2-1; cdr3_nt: TGCGCCAGCAGCCCCGGGACTACTAGTGAGCAGTTCTTC; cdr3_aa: CASSPGTTSEQFF